The present TCR beta chain was sequenced within a study of cytomegalovirus exposure and HLA in healthy donors. The study ran its PCR with 60 Vbeta and 13 Jbeta primers. Measured with immunoSEQ multiplex PCR; TCRdb has only the in-frame clones, and not every one. The sample holds about 140,000 clones, around 80% seen once. Donors counted as nominally healthy when sampled, yet unrecorded immune exposures were likely. This clone came up a few times. The antigen is undetermined. Findings and limits, study-wide: Accurate predictions that matched the HLA-A and HLA-B alleles of most subjects were reportedly made from TCR beta sequences.

The germline CDR1 and CDR2 sequences are SGHRS and YFSETQ. The CDR3 is 14 amino acids. V lost 0 bases to trimming and J lost 10 bases, with 14 bases between them. The sequence came from a man over 45 in good health and CMV-seronegative. The sample taken for sequencing was PBMCs. The genes are TRBV5-1 and TRBJ2-1; the D gene is possibly TRBD1 (6 bases). The CDR3 nucleotides are TGCGCCAGCAGCTTGGCCAGGGGCAGTGGGGAGCAGTTCTTC. Protein: CASSLARGSGEQFF.